The present entry profiles one T cell receptor beta chain with its context. Its antigen is not known. Looked up from germline, CDR1 is ENHRY and CDR2 is SYGVKD. The CDR3 covers 15 residues. Trimming removed 2 bases at V and 5 bases at J, with 15 bases between. Combining a sample-barcoded 5' primer with a J-beta primer mix, a second PCR ran for about 7 to 11 cycles. TCRdb reanalysed the 5' RACE reads using MiXCR and keeps one entry per CDR3 protein. The sample includes approximately 760,000 distinct CDR3 sequences, 25% of them seen just once. These data are taken from a study of blood T cells in healthy people across ages. Study-wide findings and caveats: The percentage of naive T cells correlated strongly with TCR beta diversity.

The data were also submitted as part of a second study, on T cells of mothers and their children.

The source material was blood. This chain joins TRBV10-3 and TRBJ1-1; TRBD1 is a possible D gene (5 bases). This TCR came from a boy under 18 in good health. The CDR3 spells CAISESTGGETEAFF. The CDR3 DNA is TGTGCCATCAGTGAGAGTACGGGGGGTGAGACTGAAGCTTTCTTT.